These T cell receptor beta chains were read from a single sample in a study of beta chain features in type 1 diabetes. Clones were sequenced by immunoSEQ multiplex PCR, and TCRdb holds only the in-frame ones, with some missing. The table lists about 180,000 clones, 7.8% of them singletons. The sequenced material came from central memory CD4+ T cells from blood. The receptors originated from a woman between 35 and 50 years old with type 1 diabetes. The CDR3 runs from the conserved cysteine through the conserved F or W. The D gene is left open where the match is weak. Clone size is given for some rows only: seen once, a few or many times, or a class if the clone is expanded.

TRBD1	TRBV20-1	TRBJ1-1	NA	11	CSARGDSLAFF	TGCAGTGCTAGAGGGGACAGCTTAGCTTTCTTT
TRBD1	TRBV29-1	TRBJ1-1	NA	12	CSGGQGSAEAFF	TGCAGCGGCGGACAGGGCAGCGCTGAAGCTTTCTTT
TRBD1	TRBV30	TRBJ1-1	few	14	CAWSVGQGNTEAFF	TGTGCCTGGAGTGTAGGACAGGGGAACACTGAAGCTTTCTTT
TRBD1	TRBV5-6	TRBJ2-5	NA	15	CASSLRGQGGETQYF	TGTGCCAGCAGCCTAAGGGGACAGGGGGGAGAGACCCAGTACTTC
TRBD1	TRBV5-1	TRBJ1-6	NA	14	CASSSRTGNSPLHF	TGCGCCAGCAGCTCGAGGACAGGGAATTCACCCCTCCACTTT
TRBD1	TRBV10-3	TRBJ2-2	NA	15	CAIRQTGDGTGELFF	TGTGCCATCAGACAGACAGGGGATGGCACCGGGGAGCTGTTTTTT
TRBD1	TRBV9	TRBJ2-5	NA	13	CASSSGTEETQYF	TGTGCCAGCAGCTCCGGGACAGAAGAGACCCAGTACTTC
NA	TRBV5-4	TRBJ1-2	NA	15	CASSLPGQGDYGYTF	TGTGCCAGCAGCCTACCCGGACAAGGGGACTATGGCTACACCTTC
TRBD1	TRBV18	TRBJ2-7	NA	16	CASSPSQGRLSYEQYF	TGTGCCAGCTCACCTTCACAGGGGCGCCTCTCCTACGAGCAGTACTTC
NA	TRBV4-3	TRBJ1-3	few	14	CASSLMGAGNTIYF	TGCGCCAGCAGCCTGATGGGCGCCGGAAACACCATATATTTT
NA	TRBV5-4	TRBJ2-1	many	12	CASSHVAGEQFF	TGTGCCAGCAGCCATGTGGCTGGTGAGCAGTTCTTC
TRBD2	TRBV2	TRBJ2-7	NA	14	CASRKREVSEEQYF	TGTGCCAGCAGAAAGCGGGAAGTGTCGGAGGAGCAGTACTTC
TRBD1	TRBV29-1	TRBJ1-2	NA	14	CSVERTGRTLDYTF	TGCAGCGTTGAAAGGACAGGGAGAACATTAGACTACACCTTC
NA	TRBV14	TRBJ1-2	few	15	CASSPGVFKTYGYTF	TGTGCCAGCAGCCCCGGGGTTTTTAAGACCTATGGCTACACCTTC
NA	TRBV29-1	TRBJ2-3	many	10	CSAGTDTQYF	TGCAGCGCGGGGACAGATACGCAGTATTTT
NA	TRBV29-1	TRBJ2-1	few	11	CSVSLYNEQFF	TGCAGCGTTTCACTGTACAATGAGCAGTTCTTC
TRBD1	TRBV6-5	TRBJ1-1	NA	14	CASISRTGGTEAFF	TGTGCCAGCATTTCCCGGACAGGGGGCACTGAAGCTTTCTTT
TRBD1	TRBV5-1	TRBJ2-5	few	16	CASSPTRDRGLETQYF	TGCGCCAGCAGCCCCACCCGGGACAGGGGGTTAGAGACCCAGTACTTC
NA	TRBV5-4	TRBJ1-2	NA	13	CASSSARADGYTF	TGTGCCAGCAGCTCCGCCAGGGCTGACGGCTACACCTTC
TRBD2	TRBV7-3	TRBJ2-5	few	12	CASGLAGETQYF	TGTGCCAGCGGACTAGCGGGGGAGACCCAGTACTTC
NA	TRBV6-1	TRBJ2-5	NA	13	CASSDWGRKTQYF	TGTGCCAGCAGTGATTGGGGCAGAAAGACCCAGTACTTC
NA	TRBV4-3	TRBJ1-6	few	14	CASSQDEGRTPLHF	TGCGCCAGCAGCCAAGATGAGGGTAGGACACCCCTCCACTTT
NA	TRBV4-1	TRBJ1-2	NA	15	CASSQGALRDYGYTF	TGCGCCAGCAGCCAAGGTGCCCTTCGGGACTATGGCTACACCTTC
TRBD1	TRBV13	TRBJ1-1	NA	15	CASSLAEDRYTEAFF	TGTGCCAGCAGCTTAGCGGAGGACAGGTACACTGAAGCTTTCTTT
TRBD1	TRBV18	TRBJ1-2	NA	14	CASSSTGTNYGYTF	TGTGCCAGCTCATCGACAGGGACCAACTATGGCTACACCTTC
TRBD2	TRBV6-1	TRBJ2-2	NA	15	CASSGGSGTTGELFF	TGTGCCAGCAGCGGCGGTAGCGGGACCACCGGGGAGCTGTTTTTT
NA	TRBV11-2	TRBJ2-1	few	15	CASSLVAGSIGEQFF	TGTGCCAGCAGCTTAGTGGCGGGATCCATCGGTGAGCAGTTCTTC
NA	TRBV30	TRBJ1-1	few	12	CAWITGNTEAFF	TGTGCCTGGATTACGGGGAACACTGAAGCTTTCTTT
NA	TRBV10-3	TRBJ2-7	NA	15	CAISRLATSSYEQYF	TGTGCCATCAGTCGCCTAGCGACGAGCTCCTACGAGCAGTACTTC
NA	TRBV16	TRBJ1-4	NA	12	CASSQSAGKLFF	TGTGCCAGCAGCCAATCTGCGGGTAAACTGTTTTTT
NA	TRBV29-1	TRBJ2-5	NA	12	CSVDIAEETQYF	TGCAGCGTTGATATAGCGGAAGAGACCCAGTACTTC